This T cell receptor (beta chain) came from a study of blood T cell repertoires in COVID-19. Germline V gene data show CDR1 as MGHRA and CDR2 as YSYEKL. The V gene end was trimmed by 0 bases and the J gene end by 2 bases; junction bases not matched to a gene: 5. The CDR3 sequence is 17 residues long. As processed by the authors: Counts of nucleated cells, estimated from reference gene primer amplification, were obtained. Here immunoSEQ multiplex PCR was the method, and the copy in TCRdb shows in-frame clones only, minus some. From that table come the V and J calls and clone size; the DNA was used to work out D and trimming. Seen here are about 170,000 clones, approximately 90% observed once, and the top ten hold around 2.1%.

V usage is TRBV4-1 and J usage is TRBJ2-1, with 9 bases matching TRBD2. The receptor's source is a man over 45 who had recovered from COVID-19. The sample consisted of peripheral blood. The CDR3 reads CASSQDQREATYNEQFF. The CDR3 region has the DNA TGCGCCAGCAGCCAAGACCAGCGGGAGGCCACCTACAATGAGCAGTTCTTC.